A single sample is the source of the 28 T cell receptor beta chains below, sequenced in a study of shared clonotypes between healthy human individuals. Here immunoSEQ multiplex PCR was the method, and the copy in TCRdb shows in-frame clones only, minus some. The sample records millions of clones, more than 90% being singletons. Sequenced input: naive CD4+ T cells sorted from blood. The subset: CD45RA+ positively selected. These receptors were taken from a man younger than 30 in good health.

The chain has TRBV6-6 and TRBJ1-2; tentative D call: TRBD1 (5 bases). From germline, CDR1 is MNHNY and CDR2 SVGAGI (reference sequence). V gave up 5 bases and J gave up 4 bases, with 11 bases separating them. This CDR3 spans 13 amino acids. DNA for the CDR3: TGTGCCAGCAGTGCAGGGACTGTCTATGGCTACACCTTC. Translated, it gives CASSAGTVYGYTF.

The V call is TRBV27, the J call TRBJ2-7; TRBD1 might be the D (7 bases). CDR1 and CDR2 (germline): MNHEY, SMNVEV (reference sequence). Trimming stripped 5 bases from V and 2 bases from J, with 16 bases between. There are 15 residues in the CDR3. CDR3 amino acids: CASSVGGTVPYEQYF. In DNA form, the CDR3 reads TGTGCCAGCAGTGTCGGAGGGACAGTACCCTACGAGCAGTACTTC.

The chain carries TRBV20-1 and TRBJ2-1, with D unclear. The V end lost 5 bases, the J end lost 4 bases, and 6 bases lay between the germline ends. This CDR3 is built from 11 residues. Germline CDR1 DFQATT, CDR2 SNEGSKA (reference sequence). CDR3 nucleotides: TGCAGTGCTCCACTTTACAATGAGCAGTTCTTC. This translates into CSAPLYNEQFF.

To note about this clone: Additional DNA sequences in this sample encode the identical CDR3. The rearrangement uses TRBV2 and TRBJ2-5, with no clear D. Germline V lookup: CDR1 SNHLY, CDR2 FYNNEI. The CDR3 contains 11 residues. V lost 7 bases and J lost 2, with 5 bases in between. CDR3 sequence: CASTRQETQYF. CDR3 nucleotides: TGTGCCAGCACCAGGCAAGAGACCCAGTACTTC.

The chain recombines TRBV25-1 with TRBJ2-2; the D is unclear. Per the germline V gene, CDR1 is MGHDK and CDR2 is SYGVNS. Trimming stripped 6 bases from V and 6 bases from J, with 11 bases between. The CDR3 is 13 amino acids. In DNA form, the CDR3 reads TGTGCCAGCAGGCCCCCTAGATCCGGGGAGCTGTTTTTT. Residues: CASRPPRSGELFF.

On this clone itself: The sample carries other DNA sequences with the same CDR3. CDR3 nucleotide sequence: TGTGCCAGCAGCGTCACTAGCGGGGGGGCGAACACCGGGGAGCTGTTTTTT. This encodes CASSVTSGGANTGELFF. The chain couples TRBV9 to TRBJ2-2, with 13 bases matching TRBD2. Germline values: CDR1 SGDLS, CDR2 YYNGEE. The CDR3 covers 17 residues. The J segment lost 0 bases and the V segment lost 2 bases, leaving 1 base of the junction unmatched. Looking up the rest from reference TRBV9 and TRBJ2-2 gives the full variable domain: DSGVTQTPKHLITATGQRVTLRCSPRSGDLSVYWYQQSLDQGLQFLIQYYNGEERAKGNILERFSAQQFPDLHSELNLSSLELGDSALYFCASSVTSGGANTGELFFGEGSRLTVL.

The CDR3: CASSVPGKAYNEQFF. The DNA of the CDR3 is TGTGCCAGTAGTGTCCCCGGTAAAGCCTACAATGAGCAGTTCTTC. This chain links TRBV19 with TRBJ2-1; D unclear. V was trimmed by 5 bases and J by 2 bases, leaving 13 bases between them. CDR3 size: 15 residues. Germline V gene data show CDR1 as LNHDA and CDR2 as SQIVND (reference sequence).

The chain couples TRBV2 to TRBJ1-6; no reliable D call. Germline V CDR1 and CDR2: SNHLY, FYNNEI. With 3 bases removed from V and 7 bases from J, the gap between germline ends came to 13 bases. The CDR3 has 15 amino acids. CDR3 amino acids: CASSEYDTANSPLHF. Here the CDR3 DNA reads TGTGCCAGCAGTGAGTACGACACTGCAAATTCACCCCTCCACTTT.

This clone occurred once. The same CDR3 can be traced to other DNA sequences in this sample. The chain uses TRBV10-3 and TRBJ2-1; 7 bases map to TRBD2. V shed 0 bases, J shed 7 bases, and the junction held 0 bases outside the gene matches. Germline CDR1 ENHRY, CDR2 SYGVKD. The CDR3 runs 13 residues. This chain's CDR3 is CAISESGGNEQFF. DNA of the CDR3: TGTGCCATCAGTGAGTCGGGGGGGAATGAGCAGTTCTTC.

In this sample, this clone turned up once. This chain joins TRBV7-2 and TRBJ2-5; D is uncertain. Trimming took 5 bases from V and 4 from J, leaving 23 bases between them. Germline V lookup: CDR1 SGHTA, CDR2 FQGNSA. The CDR3 totals 17 residues. CDR3 nucleotide sequence: TGTGCCAGCAGCCCCTCCCTCGTTGCGTCCGTGGGAGAGACCCAGTACTTC. This gives the protein CASSPSLVASVGETQYF.

This sequence joins TRBV9 and TRBJ2-5; 7 bases fit TRBD2. V lost 4 bases and J lost 0; bases outside the gene matches: 12. This CDR3 has 17 residues. The germline V gene encodes CDR1 SGDLS and CDR2 YYNGEE. The CDR3 sequence: CASSPPGLAGHQETQYF. In DNA form, the CDR3 reads TGTGCCAGCAGCCCCCCCGGGTTAGCGGGCCACCAAGAGACCCAGTACTTC.

This chain links TRBV30 with TRBJ1-4; D may be TRBD1 (6 bases). Gene TRBJ2-2 matches the end of the DNA better, so the J call may be wrong. This CDR3 is 12 amino acids long. Per germline, CDR1 GTSNPN and CDR2 SVGIG (reference sequence). CDR3 in amino acids: CAWSNQGGELFF. CDR3 bases: TGTGCCTGGAGCAACCAGGGGGGGGAGCTGTTTTTT.

CDR3 in DNA: TGTGCCAGCAGCTTAGCAATAGCACTGGGGAATGAGCAGTTCTTC. This codes for CASSLAIALGNEQFF. V usage is TRBV7-2 and J usage is TRBJ2-1; no clear D gene. This CDR3 region has 15 residues. Trimming pared 0 bases from V and 7 bases from J, leaving 13 bases between. Germline V gene data show CDR1 as SGHTA and CDR2 as FQGNSA.

Concerning this clone itself: The same CDR3 arises from other DNA sequences in this sample as well. The chain joins TRBV7-2 to TRBJ2-7; D remains ambiguous. V was clipped by 2 bases and J by 0 bases, with 8 bases between them. Per germline, CDR1 SGHTA and CDR2 FQGNSA. The CDR3 loop spans 14 amino acids. The CDR3 sequence is CASSLIGSSYEQYF. CDR3 in DNA: TGTGCCAGCAGCTTAATCGGTAGCTCCTACGAGCAGTACTTC.

This clone was seen a single time. The chain joins TRBV28 to TRBJ1-2; weak D call: TRBD1 (6 bases). The V gene lost 8 bases and the J gene lost 2 bases, with 15 bases spanning the gap. CDR3 size: 14 residues. The germline V gene has CDR1 MDHEN and CDR2 SYDVKM. The CDR3 is CASATGGTNYGYTF. The CDR3 DNA reads TGTGCCAGCGCCACGGGAGGGACAAACTATGGCTACACCTTC.

The rearrangement joins TRBV4-1 to TRBJ1-4; D is uncertain. Trimming shortened V by 1 base and J by 8 bases, and 14 bases separated the two germline ends. The length of the CDR3 is 15 residues. Germline assignment: CDR1 MGHRA and CDR2 YSYEKL. CDR3 sequence reads: CASSQVGRAREKLFF. The CDR3 DNA reads TGCGCCAGCAGCCAAGTTGGAAGGGCTCGGGAAAAACTGTTTTTT.

CDR3 DNA sequence: TGCGCCAGCAGTCTGCGCTACGAGCAGTACTTC. It is translated as CASSLRYEQYF. This chain links TRBV23-1 with TRBJ2-7; no clear D gene. TRBV23-1 is classed as an ORF, of uncertain function. The CDR3 spans 11 residues. The germline V and J ends were trimmed by 4 bases and 3 bases, with 4 bases remaining between them.

V usage is TRBV5-1 and J usage is TRBJ2-5; D might be TRBD2 (5 bases). V was shortened by 8 bases and J by 1 base, with 12 bases between the two germline ends. The CDR3 covers 13 residues. Germline V gene data show CDR1 as SGHRS and CDR2 as YFSETQ. CDR3 protein: CASWTGFQETQYF. Here the CDR3 DNA reads TGCGCCAGTTGGACGGGATTCCAAGAGACCCAGTACTTC.

The chain employs TRBV6-1 and TRBJ1-6, with no clear D. CDR3 length equals 14 residues. In germline, CDR1 is MNHNS, CDR2 SASEGT. The V and J ends lost 1 base and 10 bases respectively, with 11 bases between them. The CDR3 bases are TGTGCCAGCAGTGAAGAGGGCGTTTTCTCACCCCTCCACTTT. Residues: CASSEEGVFSPLHF.

J is TRBJ2-7 and V is TRBV6-6; 10 nucleotides align to TRBD1. Trimming removed 4 bases from V and 4 bases from J; junction bases left unmatched: 7. Per the germline V gene, CDR1 is MNHNY and CDR2 is SVGAGI (reference sequence). There are 15 residues in the CDR3. CDR3 region: CASSSADRGGYEQYF. CDR3 bases: TGTGCCAGCAGTTCCGCGGACAGGGGGGGATACGAGCAGTACTTC.

Points on this clone: Other DNA variants within this sample encode the same CDR3. V is TRBV11-2 and J is TRBJ2-7, with TRBD2 identical over 12 bases. The CDR3 has 16 residues. With V trimmed by 0 bases and J by 2 bases, 2 bases remained unmatched. Per the germline V gene, CDR1 is SGHAT and CDR2 is FQNNGV. CDR3 sequence (DNA): TGTGCCAGCAGCTTAGAACTAGCGGGGGGCCCCTACGAGCAGTACTTC. It is translated as CASSLELAGGPYEQYF. The whole variable domain, filled in from reference TRBV11-2 and TRBJ2-7, reads EAGVAQSPRYKIIEKRQSVAFWCNPISGHATLYWYQQILGQGPKLLIQFQNNGVVDDSQLPKDRFSAERLKGVDSTLKIQPAKLEDSAVYLCASSLELAGGPYEQYFGPGTRLTVT.

The CDR3 DNA sequence: TGTGCCTGGAGTGTATCTCGCGGGAGGGCCGGGGAGCTGTTTTTT. Translation: CAWSVSRGRAGELFF. The chain is built from TRBV30 and TRBJ2-2; TRBD2 agrees at 9 bases. This CDR3 has 15 amino acids. The germline gives CDR1 GTSNPN, CDR2 SVGIG (reference sequence). The trim removed 0 bases at V and 6 bases at J, leaving 5 bases unmatched.

The chain has TRBV2 and TRBJ2-1; TRBD1 aligns across 10 bases. The CDR3 runs 15 residues. V shed 3 bases, J shed 5 bases, and the junction held 4 bases outside the gene matches. CDR1 is SNHLY and CDR2 is FYNNEI in the germline V gene. As DNA, the CDR3 is TGTGCCAGCAGTGACGACAGGGGGCGACACAATGAGCAGTTCTTC. It is translated as CASSDDRGRHNEQFF.

This clone was picked up one time. This chain uses TRBV5-1 with TRBJ2-5; TRBD1 agrees at 9 bases. The CDR3 contains 15 residues. After removal of 0 bases from V and 14 bases from J, the junction contained 14 bases not matched to a gene. The germline V gene encodes CDR1 SGHRS and CDR2 YFSETQ. CDR3 DNA sequence: TGCGCCAGCAGCTTGGGGACAGGGGTCCCCGGGGAATATTACTTC. Its translation is CASSLGTGVPGEYYF.

The chain's CDR3 is CASSLDFLKERNTGELFF. CDR3 coding DNA: TGCGCCAGCAGCTTGGACTTCTTGAAGGAGCGTAACACCGGGGAGCTGTTTTTT. V gene TRBV5-1 combines with J gene TRBJ2-2; no firm D call. Trimming shortened V by 0 bases and J by 2 bases, and 17 bases separated the two germline ends. The CDR3 loop spans 18 amino acids. CDR1 and CDR2 from the germline V gene are SGHRS and YFSETQ. The whole variable domain, remainder taken from reference TRBV5-1 and TRBJ2-2, is KAGVTQTPRYLIKTRGQQVTLSCSPISGHRSVSWYQQTPGQGLQFLFEYFSETQRNKGNFPGRFSGRQFSNSRSEMNVSTLELGDSALYLCASSLDFLKERNTGELFFGEGSRLTVL.

In regard to this clone: This sample includes further DNA sequences coding for the same CDR3. The genes are TRBV7-9 and TRBJ1-1; perhaps TRBD1 as D (5 bases). This CDR3 is built from 14 residues. Trimming removed 1 base at V and 1 base at J, with 7 bases between. CDR1 and CDR2 from the germline V gene are SEHNR and FQNEAQ (reference sequence). CDR3 sequence: CASSLEGANTEAFF. For the CDR3, the DNA is TGTGCCAGCAGCTTAGAAGGGGCGAACACTGAAGCTTTCTTT.

To note about this clone: Within the sample, other DNA sequences also encode this same CDR3. The J gene is TRBJ2-7, the V gene TRBV18; TRBD1 agrees at 9 bases. There are 15 residues in the CDR3. With V trimmed by 0 bases and J by 4 bases, 4 bases remained unmatched. Germline CDR1 is KGHSH and CDR2 is LQKENI. CDR3 sequence: CASSPPGTGPYEQYF. DNA for the CDR3: TGTGCCAGCTCACCACCCGGGACAGGGCCTTACGAGCAGTACTTC. Filled out from reference TRBV18 and TRBJ2-7, the complete variable domain reads NAGVMQNPRHLVRRRGQEARLRCSPMKGHSHVYWYRQLPEEGLKFMVYLQKENIIDESGMPKERFSAEFPKEGPSILRIQQVVRGDSAAYFCASSPPGTGPYEQYFGPGTRLTVT.

V and J are TRBV11-2 and TRBJ2-3, with 10 positions matching TRBD2. Per the germline V gene, CDR1 is SGHAT and CDR2 is FQNNGV. V shed 6 bases, J shed 2 bases, and the junction held 8 bases outside the gene matches. This CDR3 is 16 amino acids long. This CDR3 reads CASRIVAGGLTDTQYF. As DNA, the CDR3 is TGTGCCAGCAGGATTGTAGCGGGGGGTCTCACAGATACGCAGTATTTT.